The 27 T cell receptor beta chains given below trace back to one sample, sequenced in a study of T cell repertoires in cytomegalovirus infection (dated by TCRdb to between 2017 and 2020). Sequencing used an Illumina HiSeq 1500. The public reads were reprocessed in TCRdb via fastp at Q25 and MiXCR, keeping in-frame beta chains. Each CDR3 protein appears once, grouped with its most common genes and DNA. The sample table holds around 130,000 distinct CDR3 sequences, of which roughly 8.2% were seen once. 10% of the sample lies in the top ten. Material: PBMCs. The receptors shown here come from a human donor in good health (CMV status not recorded). Some clones in this sample may be carry-over from other donors' samples.

V and J are TRBV6-5 and TRBJ1-1; TRBD1 matches 7 bases. The CDR3 loop spans 14 amino acids. Germline V gene sequence: CDR1 MNHEY, CDR2 SVGAGI. V lost 5 bases, J lost 0 bases, and 3 bases stayed unmatched. In DNA form, the CDR3 reads TGTGCCAGCAGTCAGGGACAGATGAACACTGAAGCTTTCTTT. Its protein product is CASSQGQMNTEAFF.

This clonotype was detected many times. This rearrangement joins TRBV14 to TRBJ2-6, with TRBD1 matching over 9 bases. V lost 1 base and J lost 2; bases outside the gene matches: 18. CDR3 length: 22 residues. Germline loops: CDR1 SGHDN, CDR2 FVKESK. The CDR3 coding sequence is TGTGCCAGCAGCCAAGTCCAGGACAGGGGCTGGATCAGGATGGCTGGGGCCAACGTCCTGACTTTC. Its translation is CASSQVQDRGWIRMAGANVLTF.

This clonotype was seen at least ten times. CDR3 protein: CASSLLGGDQPQHF. The CDR3 DNA follows: TGTGCCAGCAGTCTCTTAGGGGGGGATCAGCCCCAGCATTTT. The V call is TRBV12-3 or TRBV12-4, the J call TRBJ1-5; D might be TRBD1 (6 bases). Trimming pared 5 bases from V and 5 bases from J, leaving 13 bases between. The CDR3 extends over 14 amino acids.

This clonotype was found many times. V and J are TRBV4-1 and TRBJ1-1; D is uncertain. Germline V gene data show CDR1 as MGHRA and CDR2 as YSYEKL. V shed 2 bases and J shed 3 bases, with 13 bases lying between them. The CDR3 is made up of 15 amino acids. In DNA, the CDR3 is TGCGCCAGCAGCCAAACCACAGCGAAGGACACTGAAGCTTTCTTT. The encoded protein is CASSQTTAKDTEAFF.

This clonotype has ten or more counts. The CDR3 DNA is TGTGCCAGCAGGAAGGGCAAAGAGACCCAGTACTTC. It is translated as CASRKGKETQYF. The chain employs TRBV6-1 and TRBJ2-5; D not certain. Germline assignment: CDR1 MNHNS and CDR2 SASEGT. Trimming removed 6 bases from V and 3 bases from J, with 8 bases in between. The CDR3 has 12 residues.

The chain recombines TRBV20-1 with TRBJ2-7; the match to TRBD1 covers 10 bases. Trimming at V came to 6 bases and at J to 1 base, leaving 9 bases not matched to a gene. Germline assignment: CDR1 DFQATT and CDR2 SNEGSKA (reference sequence). The CDR3 contains 15 residues. The CDR3 DNA sequence: TGCAGTGCCACCCCCCCGGGACAGGGGTCCTACGAGCAGTACTTC. It encodes CSATPPGQGSYEQYF.

This clonotype was recorded at least ten times. The chain recombines TRBV24-1 with TRBJ1-5; tentatively, D is TRBD1 (6 bases). The CDR3 runs to 14 residues. Trimming left V 12 bases short and J 5 bases short, with 19 bases between. Per the germline V gene, CDR1 is KGHDR and CDR2 is SFDVKD. The CDR3 DNA sequence: TGTGCCGCTTCCCCCGGGGGCGGGGATCAGCCCCAGCATTTT. Translating gives CAASPGGGDQPQHF.

This clonotype was counted ten times or more. The J gene is TRBJ1-1, the V gene TRBV7-8; D is unclear. Germline V CDR1 and CDR2: SGHVS, FQNEAQ. The CDR3 length is 13 residues. Trimming removed 2 bases at V and 1 base at J, with 5 bases between. CDR3 sequence: CASSLQANTEAFF. The CDR3 DNA sequence: TGTGCCAGCAGCTTACAGGCGAACACTGAAGCTTTCTTT.

This clonotype has at least ten counts. This chain connects TRBV29-1 to TRBJ2-6; D is perhaps TRBD1 (6 bases). This CDR3 region has 16 residues. The V end lost 6 bases, the J end lost 2 bases, and 17 bases lay between the germline ends. Per germline, CDR1 SQVTM and CDR2 ANQGSEA. CDR3 sequence: CSVLTGPRTGANVLTF. The CDR3 DNA follows: TGCAGCGTCCTGACAGGCCCGCGGACTGGGGCCAACGTCCTGACTTTC.

This clonotype has a count of ten or more. The gene calls are TRBV12-3 or TRBV12-4 and TRBJ2-4; D unclear. V was shortened by 0 bases and J by 1 base, with 7 bases between the two germline ends. CDR3 size: 15 residues. CDR3 residues: CASSLALGAKNIQYF. Written as DNA, the CDR3 is TGTGCCAGCAGTTTAGCTCTAGGGGCCAAAAACATTCAGTACTTC.

The rearrangement links TRBV20-1 to TRBJ2-1, with TRBD2 matching 9 bases. The trim removed 3 bases at V and 8 bases at J, leaving 8 bases unmatched. CDR1 and CDR2 (germline): DFQATT, SNEGSKA (reference sequence). CDR3 length: 14 amino acids. The CDR3 loop reads CSASFPRGGYEQFF. The CDR3 coding sequence is TGCAGTGCTAGCTTCCCGCGGGGGGGCTATGAGCAGTTCTTC.

The rearrangement uses TRBV12-3 or TRBV12-4 and TRBJ1-2; TRBD1 agrees at 10 bases. The CDR3 is made up of 16 amino acids. The V gene end was trimmed by 5 bases and the J gene end by 4 bases; junction bases not matched to a gene: 10. CDR3 in amino acids: CASSMAGTGDVYGYTF. The CDR3 region has the DNA TGTGCCAGCAGTATGGCGGGGACAGGGGACGTCTATGGCTACACCTTC.

This clonotype was picked up many times. This sequence joins TRBV6-4 and TRBJ2-3; D not resolved. Trimming left V 4 bases short and J 0 bases short, with 5 bases between. CDR3 length equals 13 residues. CDR1 MRHNA and CDR2 SNTAGT come from the germline V gene. CDR3 sequence reads: CASSAPSTDTQYF. The CDR3 bases are TGTGCCAGCAGTGCCCCCAGCACAGATACGCAGTATTTT.

This clonotype was picked up a small number of times. V usage is TRBV5-1 and J usage is TRBJ2-1; D remains unclear. V was clipped by 0 bases and J by 2 bases, with 15 bases between them. This CDR3 has 17 residues. The germline CDR1 and CDR2 sequences are SGHRS and YFSETQ. The CDR3 DNA is TGCGCCAGCAGCTTGGGTCTGGGGTCTTTGGCCTACAATGAGCAGTTCTTC. This codes for CASSLGLGSLAYNEQFF.

This clonotype showed up many times. The chain uses TRBV28 and TRBJ2-1, with D possibly matching TRBD2 (6 bases). The germline CDR1 and CDR2 sequences are MDHEN and SYDVKM. CDR3 length: 14 residues. V lost 6 bases to trimming and J lost 8 bases, with 17 bases between them. In nucleotides, the CDR3 is TGTGCCAGCAGCCTCCGACTAGGTCCCTATGAGCAGTTCTTC. Protein product: CASSLRLGPYEQFF.

This clonotype was found a few times. The gene calls are TRBV18 and TRBJ2-2, with D possibly matching TRBD2 (5 bases). The CDR3 is made up of 16 amino acids. From germline, CDR1 is KGHSH and CDR2 LQKENI. V lost 3 bases, J lost 8 bases, and 19 bases lay in between. The CDR3 nucleotides read TGTGCCAGCTCACCTGAACAGCGGCCCTCATGGGGGGAGCTGTTTTTT. This translates into CASSPEQRPSWGELFF. Drawing the rest from reference TRBV18 and TRBJ2-2, the complete variable domain is NAGVMQNPRHLVRRRGQEARLRCSPMKGHSHVYWYRQLPEEGLKFMVYLQKENIIDESGMPKERFSAEFPKEGPSILRIQQVVRGDSAAYFCASSPEQRPSWGELFFGEGSRLTVL.

The rearrangement joins TRBV5-1 to TRBJ2-6; no firm D call. V was clipped by 4 bases and J by 3 bases, with 8 bases between them. CDR3 length: 14 residues. Germline V gene sequence: CDR1 SGHRS, CDR2 YFSETQ. CDR3 sequence: CASSGGHGANVLTF. As DNA, the CDR3 is TGCGCCAGCAGCGGTGGCCATGGGGCCAACGTCCTGACTTTC.

The rearrangement uses TRBV10-3 and TRBJ1-5; TRBD1 aligns across 7 bases. With V trimmed by 3 bases and J by 0 bases, 11 bases remained unmatched. Looked up from germline, CDR1 is ENHRY and CDR2 is SYGVKD. The CDR3 length is 18 residues. The CDR3 DNA reads as TGTGCCATCAGTGAAACCCTGACAGGGCCGTATAGCAATCAGCCCCAGCATTTT. Amino acid sequence: CAISETLTGPYSNQPQHF.

The J gene is TRBJ2-5, the V gene TRBV5-5; unclear D gene. This CDR3 contains 14 residues. The germline V gene has CDR1 SGHKS and CDR2 YYEKEE (reference sequence). Trimming pared 0 bases from V and 1 base from J, leaving 7 bases between. The CDR3 is CASSLGVGQETQYF. In nucleotides, the CDR3 is TGTGCCAGCAGCTTGGGGGTAGGCCAAGAGACCCAGTACTTC.

This clonotype was seen repeatedly, ten times or more. The V and J genes are TRBV7-8 and TRBJ1-2; D remains unclear. Per the germline V gene, CDR1 is SGHVS and CDR2 is FQNEAQ. The CDR3 runs to 14 residues. The V and J ends lost 1 base and 5 bases respectively, with 11 bases between them. In DNA, the CDR3 is TGTGCCAGCAGCTTAGGGCCCATTGGTTATGGCTACACCTTC. It yields the protein CASSLGPIGYGYTF.

This clonotype was seen many times. The V and J genes are TRBV19 and TRBJ1-1; maybe TRBD1 (6 bases). Germline lookup yields CDR1 LNHDA and CDR2 SQIVND (reference sequence). V was pared by 0 bases and J by 1 base, with 12 bases between. The CDR3 is 16 amino acids. In DNA form, the CDR3 reads TGTGCCAGTAGTATAGAGGACGGGGGGCCGAACACTGAAGCTTTCTTT. Protein sequence: CASSIEDGGPNTEAFF.

The chain combines TRBV20-1 with TRBJ2-5; D is possibly TRBD2 (6 bases). The V end was cut by 6 bases, the J end by 10 bases, with 18 bases between. Germline lookup yields CDR1 DFQATT and CDR2 SNEGSKA (reference sequence). The CDR3 covers 12 residues. The CDR3 protein is CSAKDYSTIQYF. CDR3 bases: TGCAGTGCCAAGGACTATTCAACGATCCAGTACTTC.

The chain is built from TRBV6-6 and TRBJ2-5; 16 bases fit TRBD2. With 5 bases clipped from V and 1 base from J, the junction kept 16 bases outside the gene matches. CDR1 MNHNY and CDR2 SVGAGI come from the germline V gene (reference sequence). This CDR3 is built from 21 residues. In nucleotides, the CDR3 is TGTGCCAGCAGTGTTTTCGGCCTGGGACTAGCGGGGGGGCCAACCCAAGAGACCCAGTACTTC. Its protein is CASSVFGLGLAGGPTQETQYF.

This clonotype was detected many times. The V and J genes are TRBV7-2 and TRBJ2-1; perhaps TRBD1 as D (6 bases). Trimming pared 4 bases from V and 0 bases from J, leaving 10 bases between. In germline, CDR1 is SGHTA, CDR2 FQGNSA. This CDR3 has 15 amino acids. The CDR3 sequence: CASSWQGISYNEQFF. Here the CDR3 DNA reads TGTGCCAGCAGCTGGCAGGGGATCTCCTACAATGAGCAGTTCTTC.

The table lists this clonotype with many counts. V usage is TRBV28 and J usage is TRBJ2-6; D is unclear. V shed 6 bases and J shed 2 bases, with 11 bases lying between them. Germline CDR1 reads MDHEN; CDR2 reads SYDVKM. The CDR3 runs to 15 residues. CDR3 in amino acids: CASSRREPGANVLTF. CDR3 nucleotide sequence: TGTGCCAGCAGCCGACGCGAGCCTGGGGCCAACGTCCTGACTTTC.

This clonotype was detected many times. V and J are TRBV4-1 and TRBJ1-5; 8 positions match TRBD1. V gave up 2 bases and J gave up 3 bases; unmatched junction bases: 6. Germline loops: CDR1 MGHRA, CDR2 YSYEKL. CDR3 size: 16 residues. Written as DNA, the CDR3 is TGCGCCAGCAGCCAAACACAGGGGGGGATCAATCAGCCCCAGCATTTT. Translating it yields CASSQTQGGINQPQHF.

The CDR3 spells CASSIWSDSRANQPQHF. DNA of the CDR3: TGTGCCAGTAGTATTTGGTCCGACAGTAGGGCCAATCAGCCCCAGCATTTT. The chain joins TRBV19 to TRBJ1-5; tentatively, D is TRBD1 (5 bases). Trimming took 3 bases from V and 3 from J, leaving 18 bases between them. This CDR3 has 17 residues. CDR1 is LNHDA, CDR2 SQIVND, per germline (reference sequence).